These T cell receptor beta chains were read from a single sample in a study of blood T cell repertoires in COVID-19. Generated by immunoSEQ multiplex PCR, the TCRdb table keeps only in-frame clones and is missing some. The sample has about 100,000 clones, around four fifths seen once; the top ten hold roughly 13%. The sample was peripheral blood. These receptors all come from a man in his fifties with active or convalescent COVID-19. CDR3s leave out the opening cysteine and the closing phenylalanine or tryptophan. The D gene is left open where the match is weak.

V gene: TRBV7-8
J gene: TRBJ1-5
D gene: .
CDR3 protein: ASSLYPPRDNQPQH

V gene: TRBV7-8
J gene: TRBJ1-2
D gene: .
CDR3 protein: ASSLQGRWGYT

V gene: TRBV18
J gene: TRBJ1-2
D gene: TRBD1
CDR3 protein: ASSSQGQGHGYT

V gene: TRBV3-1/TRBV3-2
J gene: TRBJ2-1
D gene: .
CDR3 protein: ASSQGRVVNEQF

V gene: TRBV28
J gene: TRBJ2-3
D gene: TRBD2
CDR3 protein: ASSLGLSREGTDTQY

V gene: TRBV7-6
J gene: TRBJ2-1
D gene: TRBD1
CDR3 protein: ASSAEQGAAYNEQF

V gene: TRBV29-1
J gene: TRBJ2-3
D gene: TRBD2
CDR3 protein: SVITTGGDTQY

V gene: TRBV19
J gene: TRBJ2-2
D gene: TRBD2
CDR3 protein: ASSIRSGRTGELF

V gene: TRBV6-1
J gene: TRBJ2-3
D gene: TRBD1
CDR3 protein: ASSDRDRGSDTQY

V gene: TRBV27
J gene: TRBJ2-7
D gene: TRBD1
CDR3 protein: ASSLTGDEQY

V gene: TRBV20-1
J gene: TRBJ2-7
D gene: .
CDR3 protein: SARAGNKQY